Below, 27 T cell receptor beta chains from the same sample are listed, as sequenced in a study of blood T cell repertoires in COVID-19 (dated by TCRdb to the early 2020s). Libraries were prepared through the immunoSEQ multiplex PCR assay. In TCRdb, the immuneACCESS table is reduced to in-frame sequences with V and J assigned. These tables do not hold every clone; where another copy was compared, an unresolved V gene accounts for under half, and the others remain unexplained. Here the sample has approximately 140,000 clones; about 86% occur a single time. In total, the top ten clones hold roughly 2.3% of the sample. The sequencing sample was made of PBMCs or T cells enriched from blood (not recorded which). These receptors originate from a woman aged 50 to 60 who had recovered from COVID-19.

The chain has TRBV11-2 and TRBJ2-1, with TRBD1 as a possible D gene (5 bases). This CDR3 region has 15 residues. Germline V gene sequence: CDR1 SGHAT, CDR2 FQNNGV. V dropped 6 bases and J dropped 0 bases, with 12 bases sitting between them. The CDR3 DNA is TGTGCCAGCAGGTCAGGGTGGAGCTCCTACAATGAGCAGTTCTTC. Translated: CASRSGWSSYNEQFF.

The chain links TRBV9 to TRBJ2-3, with D hard to call. This CDR3 has 13 amino acids. Between the trimmed V and J ends, which lost 1 base and 6 bases, there was a span of 9 bases. Germline values: CDR1 SGDLS, CDR2 YYNGEE. The CDR3 protein is CASSVSTSDTQYF. In DNA form, the CDR3 reads TGTGCCAGCAGCGTAAGCACTTCCGATACGCAGTATTTT.

This clone was detected only once. The chain combines TRBV7-2 with TRBJ2-3; 7 positions match TRBD2. V shed 1 base and J 8 bases; nucleotides not matched to a gene: 15. Germline-derived CDR1 and CDR2 are SGHTA and FQGNSA. CDR3 length: 17 residues. CDR3 coding DNA: TGTGCCAGCAGCTTAGTTCGTATGGGACTAATTGGTGCTACGCAGTATTTT. Translation gives CASSLVRMGLIGATQYF. Looking up the rest from reference TRBV7-2 and TRBJ2-3 gives the full variable domain: GAGVSQSPSNKVTEKGKDVELRCDPISGHTALYWYRQSLGQGLEFLIYFQGNSAPDKSGLPSDRFSAERTGGSVSTLTIQRTQQEDSAVYLCASSLVRMGLIGATQYFGPGTRLTVL.

V usage is TRBV9 and J usage is TRBJ2-2; 13 bases line up with TRBD2. The CDR3 extends over 19 amino acids. The germline V gene has CDR1 SGDLS and CDR2 YYNGEE. The ends lost 0 bases at V and 1 base at J; junction bases unmatched: 6. DNA for the CDR3: TGTGCCAGCAGCGTAGCGCGACTAGCGGGGGGCCGGAACACCGGGGAGCTGTTTTTT. The encoded protein is CASSVARLAGGRNTGELFF.

V usage is TRBV9 and J usage is TRBJ2-3; maybe TRBD1 (5 bases). The CDR3 is 15 residues long. With 1 base removed from V and 2 bases from J, the gap between germline ends came to 11 bases. CDR1 is SGDLS and CDR2 is YYNGEE in the germline V gene. Here the CDR3 reads CASSVLGQFTDTQYF. The CDR3 DNA sequence: TGTGCCAGCAGCGTATTGGGGCAGTTCACAGATACGCAGTATTTT.

The chain carries TRBV10-2 and TRBJ2-5; weak D call: TRBD2 (5 bases). The CDR3 is 13 amino acids. The V end lost 5 bases, the J end lost 2 bases, and 9 bases lay between the germline ends. Per germline, CDR1 WSHSY and CDR2 SAAADI. The CDR3 sequence is CASSSGIQETQYF. For the CDR3, the DNA is TGCGCCAGCAGTTCCGGGATACAAGAGACCCAGTACTTC.

The chain has TRBV9 and TRBJ2-7; weak D call: TRBD2 (5 bases). Germline loops: CDR1 SGDLS, CDR2 YYNGEE. Trimming cost V 4 bases and J 3 bases, with 20 bases left between them. The CDR3 is made up of 16 amino acids. The CDR3 region has the DNA TGTGCCAGCAGCCCTGGGGATAGAGAAGGGAGCTACGAGCAGTACTTC. Translated: CASSPGDREGSYEQYF.

This chain links TRBV10-3 with TRBJ1-4; 8 bases are shared with TRBD1. Trimming cost V 3 bases and J 8 bases; bases outside gene matches: 5. CDR1 ENHRY and CDR2 SYGVKD come from the germline V gene. This CDR3 is built from 14 residues. The CDR3 loop reads CAISDRGLREKLFF. CDR3 DNA sequence: TGTGCCATCAGTGACAGGGGGCTGAGGGAAAAACTGTTTTTT.

The chain couples TRBV7-3 to TRBJ2-5, with TRBD2 identical over 9 bases. V gave up 1 base and J gave up 0 bases; unmatched junction bases: 3. Germline V gives CDR1 SGHTA, CDR2 FQGTGA. CDR3 length: 16 residues. This chain's CDR3 is CASSLNPSGNQETQYF. The CDR3 region has the DNA TGTGCCAGCAGCTTAAATCCTAGCGGGAACCAAGAGACCCAGTACTTC. Complete variable domain (other parts from reference TRBV7-3 and TRBJ2-5): GAGVSQTPSNKVTEKGKYVELRCDPISGHTALYWYRQSLGQGPEFLIYFQGTGAADDSGLPNDRFFAVRPEGSVSTLKIQRTERGDSAVYLCASSLNPSGNQETQYFGPGTRLLVL.

J is TRBJ1-2 and V is TRBV2; D call uncertain. Trimming stripped 6 bases from V and 8 bases from J, with 13 bases between. The CDR3 spans 12 residues. The germline V gene encodes CDR1 SNHLY and CDR2 FYNNEI. This CDR3 reads CASSATGLGYTF. The CDR3 bases are TGTGCCAGCAGCGCAACGGGTTTGGGCTACACCTTC.

The rearrangement uses TRBV5-6 and TRBJ1-6; no reliable D call. Trimming cost V 4 bases and J 8 bases, with 16 bases left between them. Germline CDR1 SGHDT, CDR2 YYEEEE. The CDR3 has 15 amino acids. The CDR3, as DNA: TGTGCCAGCAGCCCCCCTTTCGGGTCCTATTCACCCCTCCACTTT. As protein: CASSPPFGSYSPLHF.

In this sample, this clone turned up once. This chain uses TRBV7-2 with TRBJ2-5; 7 positions agree with TRBD1. The CDR3 sequence is 15 residues long. The germline V gene has CDR1 SGHTA and CDR2 FQGNSA. The V and J ends lost 7 bases and 2 bases, in that order; junction bases with no gene match: 10. Written as DNA, the CDR3 is TGTGCCAGCAACCACCGGGACAGAGAACAAGAGACCCAGTACTTC. As protein: CASNHRDREQETQYF.

The chain carries TRBV5-5 and TRBJ1-5, with D perhaps matching TRBD1 (6 bases). Germline V gives CDR1 SGHKS, CDR2 YYEKEE (reference sequence). This CDR3 is 14 amino acids long. Trimming cost V 2 bases and J 6 bases, with 12 bases left between them. This CDR3 reads CASSLQGYRQPQHF. The CDR3 DNA sequence: TGTGCCAGCAGCTTACAGGGTTACCGTCAGCCCCAGCATTTT.

V usage is TRBV27 and J usage is TRBJ1-1, with D possibly matching TRBD1 (6 bases). With 3 bases removed from V and 4 bases from J, the gap between germline ends came to 24 bases. The CDR3 totals 18 residues. CDR1 and CDR2 from the germline V gene are MNHEY and SMNVEV (reference sequence). CDR3 protein: CASSFRPPAGGAVTEAFF. The CDR3, as DNA: TGTGCCAGCAGTTTCCGGCCCCCGGCGGGGGGCGCGGTCACTGAAGCTTTCTTT.

The V call is TRBV7-9, the J call TRBJ2-1, with D unclear. The V gene's germline CDR1 is SEHNR and CDR2 FQNEAQ (reference sequence). V was clipped by 7 bases and J by 0 bases, with 16 bases between them. The CDR3 totals 16 residues. The CDR3 is CASTDLLTVSYNEQFF. CDR3 sequence (DNA): TGTGCCAGCACCGACCTCCTGACTGTCTCCTACAATGAGCAGTTCTTC.

This chain links TRBV2 with TRBJ2-1; 7 bases agree with TRBD1. Germline V gives CDR1 SNHLY, CDR2 FYNNEI. The J segment lost 4 bases and the V segment lost 6 bases, leaving 6 bases of the junction unmatched. This CDR3 has 14 amino acids. The CDR3 DNA reads TGTGCCAGCAGCCGACAGGGTGTTTACAATGAGCAGTTCTTC. Amino acid sequence: CASSRQGVYNEQFF.

The CDR3 loop reads CASSVWGVTEAFF. CDR3 nucleotide sequence: TGTGCCAGCAGCGTATGGGGGGTCACTGAAGCTTTCTTT. The chain joins TRBV9 to TRBJ1-1, with D perhaps TRBD1 (5 bases). Germline V lookup: CDR1 SGDLS, CDR2 YYNGEE. This CDR3 contains 13 residues. V shed 1 base and J shed 4 bases, with 8 bases lying between them.

This rearrangement joins TRBV19 to TRBJ2-1, with D possibly matching TRBD2 (5 bases). CDR3 length equals 16 residues. V was clipped by 5 bases and J by 0 bases, with 14 bases between them. Germline lookup yields CDR1 LNHDA and CDR2 SQIVND (reference sequence). DNA for the CDR3: TGTGCCAGTAGTGGGTCTAGCTATAGCTCCTACAATGAGCAGTTCTTC. It specifies CASSGSSYSSYNEQFF. The whole variable domain, filled in from reference TRBV19 and TRBJ2-1, reads DGGITQSPKYLFRKEGQNVTLSCEQNLNHDAMYWYRQDPGQGLRLIYYSQIVNDFQKGDIAEGYSVSREKKESFPLTVTSAQKNPTAFYLCASSGSSYSSYNEQFFGPGTRLTVL.

This chain joins TRBV7-3 and TRBJ1-2; 7 bases are shared with TRBD1. The CDR3 sequence is 14 residues long. The germline gives CDR1 SGHTA, CDR2 FQGTGA. Trimming removed 1 base from V and 8 bases from J; junction bases left unmatched: 7. The CDR3 loop is CASSLKKGGEGYTF. DNA of the CDR3: TGTGCCAGCAGCTTAAAAAAAGGGGGCGAGGGCTACACCTTC.

The rearrangement links TRBV6-2 or TRBV6-3 to TRBJ2-3; D possibly corresponds to TRBD1 (6 bases). The CDR3 is 15 residues long. Germline CDR1 reads MNHEY; CDR2 reads SVGEGT. Trimming left V 2 bases short and J 3 bases short, with 12 bases between. CDR3 sequence (DNA): TGTGCCAGCAGTTACCTCGGACAGTTTACAGATACGCAGTATTTT. Translated: CASSYLGQFTDTQYF.

This clone appeared a single time. The genes are TRBV10-2 and TRBJ2-5; 14 nucleotides align to TRBD2. The germline CDR1 and CDR2 sequences are WSHSY and SAAADI. The length of the CDR3 is 15 residues. Germline trimming cut 6 bases from V and 5 bases from J; bases unmatched to any gene: 5. The CDR3 DNA is TGCGCCAGCAGAGGACTAGCGGGGGGCCGGGAGACCCAGTACTTC. It yields the protein CASRGLAGGRETQYF.

The chain links TRBV5-1 to TRBJ1-2, with D unresolved. Looked up from germline, CDR1 is SGHRS and CDR2 is YFSETQ. CDR3 length: 15 amino acids. Trimming took off 3 bases at V and 1 base at J, with 13 bases between the two ends. CDR3 coding DNA: TGCGCCAGCAGCTCTGGACGGGAATATAACTATGGCTACACCTTC. The encoded protein is CASSSGREYNYGYTF.

The chain combines TRBV5-1 with TRBJ1-3; 9 bases are shared with TRBD1. V trimming: 4 bases; J trimming: 4 bases; junction bases outside the gene matches: 3. The CDR3 contains 14 residues. Germline assignment: CDR1 SGHRS and CDR2 YFSETQ. The CDR3 coding sequence is TGCGCCAGCAGCACGGACAGGGGCGGAAACACCATATATTTT. It is translated as CASSTDRGGNTIYF. The variable domain in full, with the rest retrieved from reference TRBV5-1 and TRBJ1-3, is KAGVTQTPRYLIKTRGQQVTLSCSPISGHRSVSWYQQTPGQGLQFLFEYFSETQRNKGNFPGRFSGRQFSNSRSEMNVSTLELGDSALYLCASSTDRGGNTIYFGEGSWLTVV.

V and J are TRBV27 and TRBJ2-5, with D perhaps matching TRBD1 (5 bases). CDR1 and CDR2 (germline): MNHEY, SMNVEV (reference sequence). Trimming left V 5 bases short and J 5 bases short, with 15 bases between. This CDR3 region has 14 residues. The CDR3 nucleotides read TGTGCCAGCAGTCCTTTGGGGCCGTCCGAGACCCAGTACTTC. It specifies CASSPLGPSETQYF.

This rearrangement joins TRBV5-1 to TRBJ2-3; 10 bases map to TRBD2. Germline V gene lookup returns CDR1 SGHRS and CDR2 YFSETQ. The CDR3 runs to 16 residues. The J segment lost 3 bases and the V segment lost 0 bases, leaving 4 bases of the junction unmatched. The CDR3 sequence is CASSLGASGGTDTQYF. In nucleotides, the CDR3 is TGCGCCAGCAGCTTGGGGGCTAGCGGGGGAACAGATACGCAGTATTTT. The variable domain in full, with the rest retrieved from reference TRBV5-1 and TRBJ2-3, is KAGVTQTPRYLIKTRGQQVTLSCSPISGHRSVSWYQQTPGQGLQFLFEYFSETQRNKGNFPGRFSGRQFSNSRSEMNVSTLELGDSALYLCASSLGASGGTDTQYFGPGTRLTVL.

This sequence joins TRBV2 and TRBJ2-3; a possible D gene is TRBD1 (6 bases). The CDR3 is 15 residues long. The germline V and J ends were trimmed by 6 bases and 2 bases, with 15 bases remaining between them. CDR1 and CDR2 (germline): SNHLY, FYNNEI. The CDR3 reads CASSPQGPVTDTQYF. The CDR3 nucleotides read TGTGCCAGCAGCCCTCAGGGGCCGGTCACAGATACGCAGTATTTT.

This chain uses TRBV7-9 with TRBJ2-1; TRBD2 matches at 9 bases. This CDR3 region has 14 residues. Germline V gene sequence: CDR1 SEHNR, CDR2 FQNEAQ (reference sequence). V lost 8 bases, J lost 12 bases, and 14 bases stayed unmatched. In nucleotides, the CDR3 is TGTGCCAGCCAAAGCGGGGGGAGTGCAATGAGGCAGTTCTTC. Encoded protein: CASQSGGSAMRQFF.